This TCR beta chain was found in a study of human T cells and chemical hapten exposure. Time point noted: patch test 1, 2 weeks after DPC sensitization. Specified treatment: therapeutic diphenylcyclopropenone sensitization with weekly scalp DPC. Participating donors were patients with alopecia, aged 18 to 70 years, considered appropriate candidates for DPC. This clonotype was seen repeatedly, ten times or more. V lost 2 bases to trimming and J lost 6 bases, with 8 bases between them. CDR3 length: 13 amino acids. CDR1 and CDR2 from the germline V gene are MNHEY and SVGEGT. TCRdb itself ran the RACE reads through MiXCR, one entry per CDR3 protein. The table has some 380,000 distinct CDR3 sequences, about 4.4% seen once.

Specimen: whole blood, collected in connection with sensitization to the hapten diphenylcyclopropenone (DPC). This TCR was sampled from a woman aged 45-60 years with alopecia areata. Some clones in this sample may be carry-over from other donors' samples. V is TRBV6-2 or TRBV6-3 and J is TRBJ1-5, with unresolved D. This CDR3 reads CASSYTATQPQHF. The CDR3 DNA reads as TGTGCCAGCAGTTACACGGCGACTCAGCCCCAGCATTTT.